The entry below gives a single T cell receptor beta chain sequence along with its context. Its antigen remains unidentified. Each TRB cDNA library was prepared by 5' RACE (with UMI labels). TCRdb re-called the 5' RACE reads and gives one entry per CDR3 protein, without DNA. Recorded for this sample: tens of thousands of distinct CDR3 sequences. CDR1 is SGHRS and CDR2 is YFSETQ in the germline V gene. The CDR3 extends over 15 amino acids. The sample originates from a study of CXCR3-negative and CXCR3-positive naive CD8 T cells. Whole-study results and caveats: In CXCR3-positive naive cells, the TRB CDR3s were more hydrophobic than in CXCR3-negative naive cells.

Material for sequencing was naive CXCR3+ CD8+ T cells from blood. Subset specified: CD45RO-CCR7+CD27+CD95- naive CD8+ T cells expressing CXCR3 (TNR3+). This TCR was recovered from a human donor in good health. Some clones in this sample may be carry-over from other donors' samples. This sequence joins TRBV5-1 and TRBJ2-2; no DNA is available, so the TRBD1 call from TCRdb remains unchecked. CDR3 loop: CASSSPGQYPGELFF.